These 24 T cell receptor beta chains came from one sample sequenced in a study of OX40 agonist ivuxolimab in advanced cancers. Sequencing used immunoSEQ multiplex PCR; TCRdb keeps in-frame clones, though not all of them. The sample shows some 74,000 clones, roughly 88% of them seen only once. The sequenced sample was CD4+ or CD8+ T cells sorted from blood, obtained in a trial of the OX40 agonist ivuxolimab. The receptors derive from an adult with an advanced solid tumor such as melanoma, head and neck, liver or kidney cancer.

The chain uses TRBV6-1 and TRBJ2-2, with D perhaps being TRBD1 or TRBD2 (6 bases each). Germline V gives CDR1 MNHNS, CDR2 SASEGT. The CDR3 has 18 residues. V shed 2 bases and J shed 0 bases, with 16 bases lying between them. The CDR3 DNA is TGTGCCAGCAGTGAATCCACTTGGGGGGCGCCGAACACCGGGGAGCTGTTTTTT. Translating gives CASSESTWGAPNTGELFF.

The genes are TRBV14 and TRBJ1-6; D is perhaps TRBD1 (5 bases). The germline V and J ends were trimmed by 4 bases and 0 bases, with 22 bases remaining between them. The CDR3 length is 20 residues. Per the germline V gene, CDR1 is SGHDN and CDR2 is FVKESK. CDR3 sequence: CASSLGGTASWSSYNSPLHF. As DNA, the CDR3 is TGTGCCAGCAGCCTAGGAGGGACCGCTTCGTGGAGCTCCTATAATTCACCCCTCCACTTT.

The chain joins TRBV10-3 to TRBJ1-6; D perhaps matches TRBD1 (5 bases). The CDR3 runs to 13 residues. Trimming pared 3 bases from V and 9 bases from J, leaving 9 bases between. In germline, CDR1 is ENHRY, CDR2 SYGVKD. CDR3 DNA: TGTGCCATCAGTGAAGGAGGGGTTTCACCCCTCCACTTT. The encoded protein is CAISEGGVSPLHF.

The V and J genes are TRBV11-2 and TRBJ2-1; a possible D gene is TRBD2 (6 bases). The CDR3 consists of 13 residues. V gave up 8 bases and J gave up 0 bases, with 8 bases separating them. The germline CDR1 and CDR2 sequences are SGHAT and FQNNGV. CDR3 amino acids: CASRDSSYNEQFF. The DNA of the CDR3 is TGTGCCAGCCGGGACTCCTCCTACAATGAGCAGTTCTTC.

V usage is TRBV30 and J usage is TRBJ1-1; TRBD1 might be the D (5 bases). Germline V lookup: CDR1 GTSNPN, CDR2 SVGIG (reference sequence). V was cut by 0 bases and J by 1 base, with 12 bases left in between. The CDR3 is made up of 15 amino acids. The CDR3 nucleotides read TGTGCCTGGAGTGTACCAGGGCACTCGAACACTGAAGCTTTCTTT. Protein sequence: CAWSVPGHSNTEAFF.

The chain has TRBV5-4 and TRBJ1-1, with D possibly TRBD1 on 5 matching bases. The germline V and J ends were trimmed by 4 bases and 4 bases, with 17 bases remaining between them. Per the germline V gene, CDR1 is SGHNT and CDR2 is YYREEE (reference sequence). The CDR3 has 15 amino acids. CDR3 DNA sequence: TGTGCCAGCAGCGACCCGGGCCAGGGACTCACTGAAGCTTTCTTT. It encodes CASSDPGQGLTEAFF.

This chain connects TRBV5-4 to TRBJ1-6; 7 positions match TRBD1. This CDR3 spans 16 amino acids. Germline CDR1 reads SGHNT; CDR2 reads YYREEE (reference sequence). V lost 3 bases and J lost 7; bases outside the gene matches: 10. The CDR3 DNA follows: TGTGCCAGCAGCTCACCCGGGACAGCACTAAATTCACCCCTCCACTTT. This codes for CASSSPGTALNSPLHF.

This chain connects TRBV7-8 to TRBJ2-5; D is unresolved. This CDR3 has 13 residues. The ends were cut back, 5 bases at V and 1 base at J, with 8 bases in the middle. The germline V gene has CDR1 SGHVS and CDR2 FQNEAQ. CDR3 protein: CASSAVTQETQYF. As DNA, the CDR3 is TGTGCCAGCAGCGCTGTGACCCAAGAGACCCAGTACTTC.

This chain joins TRBV12-5 and TRBJ1-2; unclear D gene. This CDR3 has 11 amino acids. Germline V gene sequence: CDR1 LGHNT, CDR2 FRNRAP. V lost 5 bases to trimming and J lost 8 bases, with 9 bases between them. CDR3 sequence (DNA): TGTGCTAGTGGTCAAAATACGGGCTACACCTTC. It specifies CASGQNTGYTF.

The chain joins TRBV7-9 to TRBJ2-5; the match to TRBD2 covers 9 bases. This CDR3 is built from 15 residues. Germline CDR1 reads SEHNR; CDR2 reads FQNEAQ (reference sequence). The junction had 4 bases not matched to a gene; V was cut back by 3 bases and J by 2 bases. In DNA form, the CDR3 reads TGTGCCAGCAGCTTCCTAGCGGGACGACAAGAGACCCAGTACTTC. The encoded protein is CASSFLAGRQETQYF.

This chain joins TRBV15 and TRBJ2-5; tentatively, D is TRBD2 (6 bases). Trimming took 0 bases from V and 3 from J, leaving 8 bases between them. The CDR3 loop spans 14 amino acids. Germline assignment: CDR1 LNHNV and CDR2 YYDKDF (reference sequence). CDR3 region: CATSRDWGEETQYF. CDR3 nucleotide sequence: TGTGCCACCAGCAGAGATTGGGGGGAAGAGACCCAGTACTTC.

This clone was picked up a small number of times. The genes are TRBV10-3 and TRBJ2-7; 10 nucleotides match TRBD1. From germline, CDR1 is ENHRY and CDR2 SYGVKD. V dropped 4 bases and J dropped 5; count of bases not matched to a gene: 5. This CDR3 has 14 residues. CDR3 sequence reads: CAISGGTGVHEQYV. The CDR3 nucleotides are TGTGCCATCAGTGGGGGGACAGGGGTTCACGAGCAGTACGTC.

The rearrangement links TRBV5-4 to TRBJ1-1; D is uncertain. Per the germline V gene, CDR1 is SGHNT and CDR2 is YYREEE (reference sequence). Trimming removed 0 bases from V and 1 base from J, with 7 bases in between. This CDR3 contains 14 residues. CDR3 sequence (DNA): TGTGCCAGCAGCTTGGATACTACGAACACTGAAGCTTTCTTT. Protein product: CASSLDTTNTEAFF.

The chain has TRBV18 and TRBJ1-1; the match to TRBD1 covers 7 bases. The CDR3 runs to 16 residues. J was trimmed by 1 base and V by 1 base; bases with no gene match: 6. Per germline, CDR1 KGHSH and CDR2 LQKENI. CDR3 DNA: TGTGCCAGCTCACCACTCCAAGCAGGGGGGAACACTGAAGCTTTCTTT. Amino acid sequence: CASSPLQAGGNTEAFF.

The V and J genes are TRBV5-1 and TRBJ1-2; 9 positions agree with TRBD1. The ends lost 5 bases at V and 1 base at J; junction bases unmatched: 9. This CDR3 is built from 16 residues. Germline lookup yields CDR1 SGHRS and CDR2 YFSETQ. This CDR3 is CASRGTGILVNYGYTF. CDR3 nucleotide sequence: TGCGCCAGCAGAGGGACAGGGATTCTTGTTAACTATGGCTACACCTTC. Together with reference TRBV5-1 and TRBJ1-2, the CDR3 gives the full variable domain: KAGVTQTPRYLIKTRGQQVTLSCSPISGHRSVSWYQQTPGQGLQFLFEYFSETQRNKGNFPGRFSGRQFSNSRSEMNVSTLELGDSALYLCASRGTGILVNYGYTFGSGTRLTVV.

V and J are TRBV4-1 and TRBJ2-5, with 10 bases aligning to TRBD2. After removal of 0 bases from V and 0 bases from J, the junction contained 7 bases not matched to a gene. This CDR3 contains 18 residues. Germline CDR1 is MGHRA and CDR2 is YSYEKL. The CDR3 spells CASSQDTPGLAYQETQYF. DNA of the CDR3: TGCGCCAGCAGCCAAGATACTCCGGGACTAGCGTACCAAGAGACCCAGTACTTC.

V usage is TRBV30 and J usage is TRBJ2-2, with 8 nucleotides matching TRBD2. The CDR3 consists of 16 residues. The germline gives CDR1 GTSNPN, CDR2 SVGIG (reference sequence). The J segment lost 9 bases and the V segment lost 5 bases, leaving 17 bases of the junction unmatched. CDR3 sequence (DNA): TGTGCCTGGTTTCCATCGGGGGGGAAGGTGAAAAGGGAGCTGTTTTTT. Translation gives CAWFPSGGKVKRELFF.

The chain couples TRBV2 to TRBJ2-1; no reliable D call. CDR3 length equals 12 residues. Deletions cut 7 bases from V and 1 base from J, with 5 bases between. Germline V lookup: CDR1 SNHLY, CDR2 FYNNEI. The CDR3 is CASMRSYNEQFF. CDR3 bases: TGTGCCAGCATGCGGTCCTACAATGAGCAGTTCTTC.

The CDR3 reads CATSPAGSTDTQYF. Written as DNA, the CDR3 is TGTGCCACCAGCCCCGCGGGGTCCACAGATACGCAGTATTTT. This chain connects TRBV15 to TRBJ2-3; D perhaps matches TRBD2 (6 bases). CDR1 LNHNV and CDR2 YYDKDF come from the germline V gene (reference sequence). This CDR3 is 14 amino acids long. The V end was cut by 5 bases, the J end by 2 bases, with 11 bases between.

This rearrangement joins TRBV15 to TRBJ1-2; D is possibly TRBD1 (6 bases). Trimming took off 3 bases at V and 3 bases at J, with 17 bases between the two ends. The germline gives CDR1 LNHNV, CDR2 YYDKDF (reference sequence). CDR3 length: 16 residues. CDR3 sequence (DNA): TGTGCCACCAGCAGTGCGTCAGGGGTTCTGGACTATGGCTACACCTTC. This sequence encodes CATSSASGVLDYGYTF.

The chain carries TRBV19 and TRBJ2-3; D possibly corresponds to TRBD2 (5 bases). Germline assignment: CDR1 LNHDA and CDR2 SQIVND (reference sequence). CDR3 size: 15 residues. With 4 bases removed from V and 2 bases from J, the gap between germline ends came to 13 bases. The DNA for the CDR3 is TGTGCCAGTAGTAAAGGCGGGCGACTCACAGATACGCAGTATTTT. Its protein product is CASSKGGRLTDTQYF. Looking up the rest from reference TRBV19 and TRBJ2-3 gives the full variable domain: DGGITQSPKYLFRKEGQNVTLSCEQNLNHDAMYWYRQDPGQGLRLIYYSQIVNDFQKGDIAEGYSVSREKKESFPLTVTSAQKNPTAFYLCASSKGGRLTDTQYFGPGTRLTVL.

The V gene is TRBV6-1, the J gene TRBJ1-4; 9 nucleotides match TRBD1. Trimming cost V 1 base and J 8 bases; bases outside gene matches: 8. The CDR3 spans 16 residues. Germline loops: CDR1 MNHNS, CDR2 SASEGT. As DNA, the CDR3 is TGTGCCAGCAGTGAAGGGACAGGGGTGATTTCCGAAAAACTGTTTTTT. It specifies CASSEGTGVISEKLFF.

The chain couples TRBV2 to TRBJ1-6, with TRBD1 matching over 7 bases. Trimming at V came to 5 bases and at J to 10 bases, leaving 8 bases not matched to a gene. Per the germline V gene, CDR1 is SNHLY and CDR2 is FYNNEI. This CDR3 has 14 amino acids. In DNA, the CDR3 is TGTGCCAGCAGTTTGGGACAGCCGGGCTCACCCCTCCACTTT. Amino acids: CASSLGQPGSPLHF. Full variable domain (outside the CDR3, taken from reference TRBV2 and TRBJ1-6): EPEVTQTPSHQVTQMGQEVILRCVPISNHLYFYWYRQILGQKVEFLVSFYNNEISEKSEIFDDQFSVERPDGSNFTLKIRSTKLEDSAMYFCASSLGQPGSPLHFGNGTRLTVT.

The table lists this clone with a few counts. The V gene is TRBV2, the J gene TRBJ1-4, with D perhaps TRBD1 (5 bases). The CDR3 totals 12 residues. Germline V gene lookup returns CDR1 SNHLY and CDR2 FYNNEI. V lost 4 bases and J lost 10, with 10 bases in between. This chain's CDR3 is CASSGDSGKLFF. DNA for the CDR3: TGTGCCAGCAGTGGAGACAGCGGAAAACTGTTTTTT.